These 32 T cell receptor beta chains share one sample of origin, sequenced in a study of control samples from healthy donors and cancer patients. The method was immunoSEQ multiplex PCR; TCRdb's version includes in-frame clones alone and lacks a portion of them. The sample has 55,000 to 80,000 clones, around nine tenths seen once. Sequenced input: PBMCs. The receptor set was obtained from a man aged 55-75 years with colorectal cancer.

This chain connects TRBV19 to TRBJ1-2; D perhaps matches TRBD1 (5 bases). There are 15 residues in the CDR3. Germline assignment: CDR1 LNHDA and CDR2 SQIVND (reference sequence). Trimming left V 7 bases short and J 8 bases short, with 23 bases between. CDR3 region: CASTGALDRAGGYTF. CDR3 coding DNA: TGTGCCAGTACCGGGGCGTTAGACCGGGCGGGGGGCTACACCTTC.

J is TRBJ2-4 and V is TRBV4-1, with 10 bases fitting TRBD2. The CDR3 is 17 residues long. J lost 4 bases, V lost 0 bases, and 6 bases had no gene match. Germline loops: CDR1 MGHRA, CDR2 YSYEKL. CDR3 region: CASSQDPAGGVKNIQYF. CDR3 DNA: TGCGCCAGCAGCCAAGACCCAGCGGGGGGGGTTAAAAACATTCAGTACTTC.

This chain connects TRBV5-4 to TRBJ1-4; TRBD1 agrees at 8 bases. V lost 1 base and J lost 8; bases outside the gene matches: 7. Germline V gene sequence: CDR1 SGHNT, CDR2 YYREEE (reference sequence). The CDR3 contains 15 residues. The CDR3 sequence is CASSLTGGVREKLFF. The DNA for the CDR3 is TGTGCCAGCAGCTTGACAGGGGGAGTAAGGGAAAAACTGTTTTTT. Drawing the rest from reference TRBV5-4 and TRBJ1-4, the complete variable domain is ETGVTQSPTHLIKTRGQQVTLRCSSQSGHNTVSWYQQALGQGPQFIFQYYREEENGRGNFPPRFSGLQFPNYSSELNVNALELDDSALYLCASSLTGGVREKLFFGSGTQLSVL.

The V call is TRBV4-2, the J call TRBJ1-2, with D perhaps matching TRBD1 (5 bases). Germline CDR1 LGHNA, CDR2 YNFKEQ. Trimming cost V 1 base and J 5 bases, with 17 bases left between them. This CDR3 comprises 16 residues. The CDR3 sequence: CASSQGIQGGGYGYTF. The CDR3 coding sequence is TGTGCCAGCAGCCAAGGGATCCAGGGAGGTGGGTATGGCTACACCTTC.

The chain joins TRBV19 to TRBJ1-2, with D unresolved. The CDR3 runs 14 residues. V lost 5 bases and J lost 5, with 15 bases in between. From germline, CDR1 is LNHDA and CDR2 SQIVND (reference sequence). CDR3 bases: TGTGCCAGTAGTTCCTCCGGGGATTGGTATGGCTACACCTTC. This sequence encodes CASSSSGDWYGYTF.

V is TRBV28 and J is TRBJ1-4; unclear D gene. The V gene lost 3 bases and the J gene lost 6 bases, with 11 bases spanning the gap. The CDR3 loop spans 14 amino acids. Germline V gene lookup returns CDR1 MDHEN and CDR2 SYDVKM. The CDR3 DNA sequence: TGTGCCAGCAGTTTCGGAAGCAACGATGAAAAACTGTTTTTT. Translated, it gives CASSFGSNDEKLFF.

The chain has TRBV2 and TRBJ1-6; 8 bases align to TRBD1. The germline gives CDR1 SNHLY, CDR2 FYNNEI. CDR3 length: 15 amino acids. V shed 6 bases and J 7 bases; nucleotides not matched to a gene: 8. CDR3 nucleotides: TGTGCCAGCAGCGACAGGGGACCTCCCAATTCACCCCTCCACTTT. Translating gives CASSDRGPPNSPLHF.

The rearrangement uses TRBV29-1 and TRBJ2-1; D is ambiguous. Germline CDR1 SQVTM, CDR2 ANQGSEA. The germline V and J ends were trimmed by 6 bases and 3 bases, with 15 bases remaining between them. The CDR3 is 14 amino acids. Here the CDR3 DNA reads TGCAGCGTACCCGGAGAGGCACTCTACAATGAGCAGTTCTTC. This codes for CSVPGEALYNEQFF.

The chain is built from TRBV2 and TRBJ1-5; the match to TRBD1 covers 7 bases. Germline-derived CDR1 and CDR2 are SNHLY and FYNNEI. Trimming took 4 bases from V and 2 from J; bases not matched to a gene: 5. The CDR3 is 15 residues long. This CDR3 is CASSGNTGGNQPQHF. CDR3 in DNA: TGTGCCAGCAGTGGAAATACAGGGGGCAATCAGCCCCAGCATTTT.

The chain couples TRBV4-3 to TRBJ2-5, with D tentatively TRBD2 (5 bases). There are 14 residues in the CDR3. Trimming left V 1 base short and J 5 bases short, with 11 bases between. CDR1 LGHNA and CDR2 YSLEER come from the germline V gene. The CDR3 sequence is CASSQVAGGETQYF. For the CDR3, the DNA is TGCGCCAGCAGCCAAGTGGCGGGTGGGGAGACCCAGTACTTC.

Points on this clone: The same CDR3 can be traced to other DNA sequences in this sample. V gene TRBV5-1 combines with J gene TRBJ2-1, with D possibly matching TRBD1 (6 bases). Germline values: CDR1 SGHRS, CDR2 YFSETQ. The CDR3 loop spans 14 amino acids. V lost 2 bases to trimming and J lost 4 bases, with 10 bases between them. The CDR3 is CASSLGQTYNEQFF. CDR3 coding DNA: TGCGCCAGCAGCTTAGGACAGACTTACAATGAGCAGTTCTTC.

This clone was found once. The rearrangement links TRBV7-2 to TRBJ2-4, with 9 nucleotides matching TRBD1. The germline V gene has CDR1 SGHTA and CDR2 FQGNSA. The ends lost 5 bases at V and 9 bases at J; junction bases unmatched: 8. This CDR3 is built from 14 residues. CDR3 region: CASSPGGQGGIQYF. DNA for the CDR3: TGTGCCAGCAGCCCCGGGGGACAGGGAGGCATTCAGTACTTC.

V and J are TRBV24-1 and TRBJ2-3, with no clear D. CDR1 and CDR2 (germline): KGHDR, SFDVKD. V was cut by 2 bases and J by 2 bases, with 7 bases left in between. CDR3 length: 14 amino acids. CDR3 DNA: TGTGCCACCAGTGATTCCGGGCCCACAGATACGCAGTATTTT. This gives the protein CATSDSGPTDTQYF.

This chain links TRBV7-3 with TRBJ2-2, with D uncertain. The V gene lost 5 bases and the J gene lost 1 base, with 11 bases spanning the gap. The CDR3 loop spans 15 amino acids. Germline V lookup: CDR1 SGHTA, CDR2 FQGTGA. The CDR3 sequence: CASSASGRNTGELFF. In nucleotides, the CDR3 is TGTGCCAGCAGCGCTTCTGGACGGAACACCGGGGAGCTGTTTTTT. Full variable domain (remainder filled in from reference TRBV7-3 and TRBJ2-2): GAGVSQTPSNKVTEKGKYVELRCDPISGHTALYWYRQSLGQGPEFLIYFQGTGAADDSGLPNDRFFAVRPEGSVSTLKIQRTERGDSAVYLCASSASGRNTGELFFGEGSRLTVL.

The CDR3 here is CASSHQGDNQPQHF. The CDR3 nucleotides read TGCGCCAGCAGCCACCAGGGGGACAATCAGCCCCAGCATTTT. The chain combines TRBV4-1 with TRBJ1-5; 7 bases are a match to TRBD1. V shed 3 bases and J 3 bases; nucleotides not matched to a gene: 2. Per germline, CDR1 MGHRA and CDR2 YSYEKL. The length of the CDR3 is 14 residues.

This rearrangement joins TRBV5-1 to TRBJ2-3; the D is unclear. The CDR3 is 14 residues long. Trimming took 0 bases from V and 4 from J, leaving 9 bases between them. Looked up from germline, CDR1 is SGHRS and CDR2 is YFSETQ. The CDR3 reads CASSLEQSSDTQYF. As DNA, the CDR3 is TGCGCCAGCAGCTTGGAACAGTCTTCAGATACGCAGTATTTT.

DNA for the CDR3: TGTGCCAGCAGTTATACACAGTTGACAGCTCTAACCTACGAGCAGTACTTC. Translating it yields CASSYTQLTALTYEQYF. The rearrangement links TRBV6-2 or TRBV6-3 to TRBJ2-7, with D possibly matching TRBD1 (5 bases). The CDR3 length is 17 residues. Germline-derived CDR1 and CDR2 are MNHEY and SVGEGT. The germline V and J ends were trimmed by 3 bases and 2 bases, with 20 bases remaining between them.

J is TRBJ1-4 and V is TRBV5-4; the D gene is possibly TRBD1 (6 bases). V shed 0 bases and J shed 1 base, with 13 bases lying between them. This CDR3 has 17 amino acids. Looked up from germline, CDR1 is SGHNT and CDR2 is YYREEE (reference sequence). CDR3 nucleotides: TGTGCCAGCAGCTTGGGGGGGCCTCTATTAACTAATGAAAAACTGTTTTTT. It translates to CASSLGGPLLTNEKLFF.

The chain joins TRBV28 to TRBJ2-3; 7 positions agree with TRBD2. The CDR3 is 15 amino acids. J lost 2 bases, V lost 5 bases, and 7 bases had no gene match. Germline CDR1 MDHEN, CDR2 SYDVKM. DNA of the CDR3: TGTGCCAGCAGTGCGAGACTAGCCACCACAGATACGCAGTATTTT. Translated: CASSARLATTDTQYF.

The genes are TRBV6-5 and TRBJ2-5, with 10 bases identical to TRBD2. The CDR3 consists of 15 residues. J was trimmed by 7 bases and V by 6 bases; bases with no gene match: 11. From germline, CDR1 is MNHEY and CDR2 SVGAGI. CDR3 coding DNA: TGTGCCAGCAGCCAGCGGGGGGGATTTTTGGGGACCCAGTACTTC. This codes for CASSQRGGFLGTQYF.

The J gene is TRBJ2-5, the V gene TRBV14; D call uncertain. From germline, CDR1 is SGHDN and CDR2 FVKESK. The V end lost 0 bases, the J end lost 2 bases, and 10 bases lay between the germline ends. There are 15 residues in the CDR3. The chain's CDR3 is CASSQEDETQETQYF. CDR3 DNA sequence: TGTGCCAGCAGCCAAGAGGACGAGACACAAGAGACCCAGTACTTC.

This clone was counted once. This chain uses TRBV9 with TRBJ1-5; D gene ambiguous. V gave up 3 bases and J gave up 0 bases, with 25 bases separating them. The CDR3 is made up of 20 amino acids. The V gene's germline CDR1 is SGDLS and CDR2 YYNGEE. CDR3 amino acids: CASSGLLIKDGPYSNQPQHF. The CDR3 nucleotides read TGTGCCAGCAGCGGATTATTAATAAAAGACGGCCCATATAGCAATCAGCCCCAGCATTTT.

The chain joins TRBV6-4 to TRBJ1-5; D is undetermined. Germline CDR1 reads MRHNA; CDR2 reads SNTAGT. This CDR3 is 19 amino acids long. V was clipped by 4 bases and J by 0 bases, with 22 bases between them. This CDR3 reads CASSGRIGLPRVSNQPQHF. Written as DNA, the CDR3 is TGTGCCAGCAGTGGGCGAATAGGTTTGCCTAGAGTTAGCAATCAGCCCCAGCATTTT.

As for this clone: A much more abundant neighbour one base away suggests this may be a read error. The identical CDR3 is also encoded by other nucleotide sequences in the sample. The V gene is TRBV9, the J gene TRBJ2-5; 8 bases agree with TRBD2. CDR3 length equals 15 residues. The germline CDR1 and CDR2 sequences are SGDLS and YYNGEE. J gave up 5 bases and V 2 bases, and 8 bases lay outside the gene matches. The CDR3 region is CASSVDGGAGETQYF. Here the CDR3 DNA reads TGTGCCAGCAGCGTCGACGGGGGGGCTGGGGAGACCCAGTACTTC.

The chain combines TRBV5-1 with TRBJ2-2; TRBD1 matches at 7 bases. The CDR3 consists of 15 residues. Germline V gives CDR1 SGHRS, CDR2 YFSETQ. V shed 4 bases, J shed 3 bases, and the junction held 6 bases outside the gene matches. The chain's CDR3 is CASSPQGLDTGELFF. Written as DNA, the CDR3 is TGCGCCAGCAGCCCACAGGGGTTGGACACCGGGGAGCTGTTTTTT. The variable domain in full, completed from reference TRBV5-1 and TRBJ2-2, reads KAGVTQTPRYLIKTRGQQVTLSCSPISGHRSVSWYQQTPGQGLQFLFEYFSETQRNKGNFPGRFSGRQFSNSRSEMNVSTLELGDSALYLCASSPQGLDTGELFFGEGSRLTVL.

The CDR3 reads CASSPTGGSREQYF. Written as DNA, the CDR3 is TGTGCCAGCAGCCCGACAGGGGGCTCACGGGAGCAGTACTTC. This chain joins TRBV7-3 and TRBJ2-7; TRBD1 matches 10 bases. V was pared by 5 bases and J by 7 bases, with 8 bases of the junction left unmatched. The germline V gene has CDR1 SGHTA and CDR2 FQGTGA. The CDR3 is 14 residues long.

The chain has TRBV7-2 and TRBJ2-7; TRBD1 aligns across 10 bases. This CDR3 is built from 14 residues. Germline CDR1 reads SGHTA; CDR2 reads FQGNSA. V gave up 3 bases and J gave up 4 bases; unmatched junction bases: 3. This CDR3 is CASSLAGQGYEQYF. In DNA form, the CDR3 reads TGTGCCAGCAGCTTGGCGGGACAGGGGTACGAGCAGTACTTC.

The rearrangement uses TRBV6-6 and TRBJ1-2; 7 bases align to TRBD1. V gave up 6 bases and J gave up 1 base; unmatched junction bases: 11. In germline, CDR1 is MNHNY, CDR2 SVGAGI (reference sequence). The CDR3 is made up of 16 amino acids. As DNA, the CDR3 is TGTGCCAGCAGAACGATCCGGGACAGCCTTAACTATGGCTACACCTTC. It yields the protein CASRTIRDSLNYGYTF.

This rearrangement joins TRBV19 to TRBJ1-3; 8 nucleotides match TRBD1. V gave up 5 bases and J gave up 1 base; unmatched junction bases: 1. Looked up from germline, CDR1 is LNHDA and CDR2 is SQIVND (reference sequence). The CDR3 sequence is 14 residues long. CDR3 residues: CASSDRGSGNTIYF. The CDR3 DNA reads as TGTGCCAGTAGTGACAGGGGATCTGGAAACACCATATATTTT.

A few counts support this clone. The chain employs TRBV28 and TRBJ1-6, with D uncertain. The germline V gene has CDR1 MDHEN and CDR2 SYDVKM. The V and J ends lost 8 bases and 6 bases respectively, with 11 bases between them. The CDR3 has 13 residues. The CDR3 region is CASLQLPNSPLHF. As DNA, the CDR3 is TGTGCCAGCCTCCAGCTGCCTAATTCACCCCTCCACTTT. Variable domain in full (rest from reference TRBV28 and TRBJ1-6): DVKVTQSSRYLVKRTGEKVFLECVQDMDHENMFWYRQDPGLGLRLIYFSYDVKMKEKGDIPEGYSVSREKKERFSLILESASTNQTSMYLCASLQLPNSPLHFGNGTRLTVT.

For this clone: Other DNA sequences of this sample code for an identical CDR3. This chain links TRBV11-2 with TRBJ2-3; no reliable D call. The CDR3 spans 12 residues. Germline V lookup: CDR1 SGHAT, CDR2 FQNNGV. Trimming took 5 bases from V and 2 from J, leaving 5 bases between them. The CDR3 bases are TGTGCCAGCAGCCCGTCCACAGATACGCAGTATTTT. Its translation is CASSPSTDTQYF.

The rearrangement uses TRBV10-3 and TRBJ1-5, with no clear D. Germline V lookup: CDR1 ENHRY, CDR2 SYGVKD. The CDR3 sequence is 15 residues long. Trimming took 0 bases from V and 6 from J, leaving 12 bases between them. CDR3 coding DNA: TGTGCCATCAGTGAGTCTGGAGCAGGCTCTCAGCCCCAGCATTTT. Translation: CAISESGAGSQPQHF.